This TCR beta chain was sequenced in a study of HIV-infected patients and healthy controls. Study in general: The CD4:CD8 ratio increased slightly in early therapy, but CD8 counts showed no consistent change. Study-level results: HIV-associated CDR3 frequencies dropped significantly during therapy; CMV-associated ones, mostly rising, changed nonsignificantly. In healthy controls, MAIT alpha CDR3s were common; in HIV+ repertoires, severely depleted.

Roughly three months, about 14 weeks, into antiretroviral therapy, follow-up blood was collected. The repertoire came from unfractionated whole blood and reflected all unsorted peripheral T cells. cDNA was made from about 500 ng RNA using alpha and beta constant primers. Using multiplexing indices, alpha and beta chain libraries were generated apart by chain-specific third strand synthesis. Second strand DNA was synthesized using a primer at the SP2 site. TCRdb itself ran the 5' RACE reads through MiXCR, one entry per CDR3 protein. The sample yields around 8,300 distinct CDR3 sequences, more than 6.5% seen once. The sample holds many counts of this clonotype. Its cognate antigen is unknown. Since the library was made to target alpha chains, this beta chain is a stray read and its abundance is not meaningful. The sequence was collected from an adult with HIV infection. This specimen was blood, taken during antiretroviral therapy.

The CDR3 coding sequence is TGTGCCAGCAGTGGAAACAGGGATAGCAATCAGCCCCAGCATTTT. Translated: CASSGNRDSNQPQHF. V usage is TRBV2 and J usage is TRBJ1-5; D is perhaps TRBD1 (6 bases). V gave up 4 bases and J gave up 0 bases, with 10 bases separating them. CDR3 size: 15 residues. Germline V CDR1 and CDR2: SNHLY, FYNNEI. Supplemented by reference TRBV2 and TRBJ1-5, the full variable domain reads EPEVTQTPSHQVTQMGQEVILRCVPISNHLYFYWYRQILGQKVEFLVSFYNNEISEKSEIFDDQFSVERPDGSNFTLKIRSTKLEDSAMYFCASSGNRDSNQPQHFGDGTRLSIL.